This TCR beta chain was captured by sequencing in a study of identifying expanded T cells in peripheral blood. During the collection period, no donor immune events like infections were recorded. Germline CDR1 and CDR2: KGHSH and LQKENI. Deletions cut 6 bases from V and 0 bases from J, with 21 bases between. The CDR3 has 17 amino acids. TCRdb's copy holds only in-frame clones and misses some; the assay was immunoSEQ multiplex PCR. Here the sample spans some 120,000 clones, more than 75% being singletons. This clone was counted only a few times. V and J are TRBV18 and TRBJ2-7; either TRBD1 or TRBD2 may supply D (5 bases each). The source of this sequence is a person between 18 and 69 years old in good health. Specimen: blood. CDR3 coding DNA: TGTGCCAGCTCTCGATACGCCGGGACCGACAGCTCCTACGAGCAGTACTTC. Amino acids: CASSRYAGTDSSYEQYF.